This entry concerns a single T cell receptor beta chain. CDR3 size: 14 residues. Germline values: CDR1 MGHRA, CDR2 YSYEKL. After removal of 4 bases from V and 9 bases from J, the junction contained 6 bases not matched to a gene. A minimum of 6.5 million PBMCs was isolated per sample. Next came a second PCR, run for roughly 7 to 12 cycles, which used a sample-barcoded 5' primer along with a J-beta primer mix. TCRdb re-called the 5' RACE reads with MiXCR, one entry per CDR3 protein. Among 1.5 million to 2 million distinct CDR3 sequences, 34% were seen once, and the ten largest hold about 11%. The sample comes from a study of blood T cells in healthy people across ages.

This sequence joins TRBV4-1 and TRBJ1-6, with 7 bases lining up with TRBD1. The sequencing sample was made of blood. The TCR originated in a woman in her twenties or thirties in good health. The chain's CDR3 is CASSRDRACSPLHF. In DNA form, the CDR3 reads TGCGCCAGCAGCCGAGACAGGGCTTGTTCACCCCTCCACTTT.